Presented here are 5 T cell receptor beta chains from one specimen sequenced in a study of identical twins. TCRdb fed the 5' RACE reads into MiXCR, producing one record per CDR3 protein. The sample carries hundreds of thousands of distinct CDR3 sequences, more than 9% recorded once. The same data also contributed to another study, on yellow fever vaccine responses in identical twins.

The sequenced sample was PBMCs. Every receptor here comes from a woman under 30 in good health.

Points on this clonotype: This may be a read error: a much more frequent sequence differs by one nucleotide. CDR3 coding DNA: TGTGCCAGCAGCCAAGGTCTAGGCCTTGGGGAGCTGTACTTC. It is translated as CASSQGLGLGELYF. The chain employs TRBV7-9 and TRBJ2-7; tentative D call: TRBD2 (5 bases). CDR1 SEHNR and CDR2 FQNEAQ come from the germline V gene (reference sequence). The CDR3 length is 14 residues.

Many counts were recorded for this clonotype. The chain employs TRBV15 and TRBJ2-1, with 7 positions matching TRBD2. J gave up 1 base and V 5 bases, and 5 bases lay outside the gene matches. Germline V CDR1 and CDR2: LNHNV, YYDKDF (reference sequence). CDR3 length: 15 residues. The CDR3 DNA reads TGTGCCACCAGCGTCACTAGCGAATCCTACAATGAGCAGTTCTTC. Translating it yields CATSVTSESYNEQFF.

The chain employs TRBV24-1 and TRBJ1-5; perhaps TRBD1 as D (6 bases). Germline V gives CDR1 KGHDR, CDR2 SFDVKD. V shed 4 bases and J shed 7 bases, with 13 bases lying between them. There are 14 residues in the CDR3. The DNA of the CDR3 is TGTGCCACCAGTGACACAGGGTTAGGACAGCCCCAGCATTTT. Translated, it gives CATSDTGLGQPQHF.

This clonotype appeared a few times. This chain joins TRBV2 and TRBJ2-4; the match to TRBD2 covers 12 bases. With V trimmed by 6 bases and J by 2 bases, 8 bases remained unmatched. Germline V gene data show CDR1 as SNHLY and CDR2 as FYNNEI. The CDR3 runs 17 residues. In DNA, the CDR3 is TGTGCCAGCAGCCGTGGACTAGCGGGACCTACCAAAAACATTCAGTACTTC. Translated: CASSRGLAGPTKNIQYF.

This clonotype appeared a few times. The chain employs TRBV5-1 and TRBJ2-5; weak D call: TRBD2 (5 bases). Germline V gene data show CDR1 as SGHRS and CDR2 as YFSETQ. V was trimmed by 4 bases and J by 2 bases, leaving 12 bases between them. The CDR3 has 14 amino acids. The CDR3 DNA is TGCGCCAGCAGCCCGGGGATTTCACAAGAGACCCAGTACTTC. Translated, it gives CASSPGISQETQYF.